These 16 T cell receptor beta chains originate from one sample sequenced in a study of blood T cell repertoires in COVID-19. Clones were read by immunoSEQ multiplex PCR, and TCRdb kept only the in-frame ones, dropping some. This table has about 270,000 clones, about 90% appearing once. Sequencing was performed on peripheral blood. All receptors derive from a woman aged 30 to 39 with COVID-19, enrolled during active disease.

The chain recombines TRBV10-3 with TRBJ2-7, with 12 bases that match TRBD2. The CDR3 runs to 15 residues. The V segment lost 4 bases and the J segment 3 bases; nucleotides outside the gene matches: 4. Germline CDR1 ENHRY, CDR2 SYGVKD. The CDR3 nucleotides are TGTGCCATCAGTGGGGGACTAGCGGGTTTCTACGAGCAGTACTTC. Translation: CAISGGLAGFYEQYF.

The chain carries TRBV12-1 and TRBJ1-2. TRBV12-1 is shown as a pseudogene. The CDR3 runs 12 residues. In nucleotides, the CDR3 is TGTGCCAGCAGCTTTGGGGGGGATGGCTACACCTTC. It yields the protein CASSFGGDGYTF.

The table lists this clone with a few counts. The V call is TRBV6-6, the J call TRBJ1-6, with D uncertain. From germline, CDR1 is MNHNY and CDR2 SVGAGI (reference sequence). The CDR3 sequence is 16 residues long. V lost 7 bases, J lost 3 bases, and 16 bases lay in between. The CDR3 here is CASTPGRHNYNSPLHF. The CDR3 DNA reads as TGTGCCAGCACCCCCGGTCGTCATAACTATAATTCACCCCTCCACTTT.

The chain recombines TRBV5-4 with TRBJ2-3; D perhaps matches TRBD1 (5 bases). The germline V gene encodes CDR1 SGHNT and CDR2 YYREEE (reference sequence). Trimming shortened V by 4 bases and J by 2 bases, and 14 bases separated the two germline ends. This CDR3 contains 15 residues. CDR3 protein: CASSNRKGPTDTQYF. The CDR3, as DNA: TGTGCCAGCAGCAACAGGAAGGGGCCCACAGATACGCAGTATTTT. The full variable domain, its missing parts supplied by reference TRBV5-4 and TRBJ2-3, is ETGVTQSPTHLIKTRGQQVTLRCSSQSGHNTVSWYQQALGQGPQFIFQYYREEENGRGNFPPRFSGLQFPNYSSELNVNALELDDSALYLCASSNRKGPTDTQYFGPGTRLTVL.

Here the CDR3 reads CASSPLGTKNIQYF. CDR3 DNA sequence: TGTGCCAGCAGTCCCCTAGGGACTAAAAACATTCAGTACTTC. This chain joins TRBV28 and TRBJ2-4; possibly TRBD2 for D (6 bases). Between the trimmed V and J ends, which lost 5 bases and 4 bases, there was a span of 12 bases. Germline V gene sequence: CDR1 MDHEN, CDR2 SYDVKM. This CDR3 is 14 amino acids long. The variable domain in full, with the rest retrieved from reference TRBV28 and TRBJ2-4, is DVKVTQSSRYLVKRTGEKVFLECVQDMDHENMFWYRQDPGLGLRLIYFSYDVKMKEKGDIPEGYSVSREKKERFSLILESASTNQTSMYLCASSPLGTKNIQYFGAGTRLSVL.

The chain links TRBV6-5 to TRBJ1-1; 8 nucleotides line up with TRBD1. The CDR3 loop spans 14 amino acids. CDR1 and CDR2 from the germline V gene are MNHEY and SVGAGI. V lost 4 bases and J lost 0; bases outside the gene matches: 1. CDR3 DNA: TGTGCCAGCAGTTGGACAGGGTTGAACACTGAAGCTTTCTTT. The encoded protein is CASSWTGLNTEAFF.

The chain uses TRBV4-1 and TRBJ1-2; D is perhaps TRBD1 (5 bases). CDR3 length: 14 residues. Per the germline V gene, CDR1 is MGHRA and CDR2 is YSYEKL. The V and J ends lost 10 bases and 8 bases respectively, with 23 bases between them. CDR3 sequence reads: CATTPPGSGSGYTF. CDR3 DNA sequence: TGCGCCACCACACCTCCAGGGTCCGGATCGGGCTACACCTTC.

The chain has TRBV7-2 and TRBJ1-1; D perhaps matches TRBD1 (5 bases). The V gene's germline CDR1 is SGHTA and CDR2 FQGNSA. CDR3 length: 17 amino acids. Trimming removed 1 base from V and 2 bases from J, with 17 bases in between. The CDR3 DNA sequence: TGTGCCAGCAGCTTAGTTATACGGCAGGGCGTAAACACTGAAGCTTTCTTT. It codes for CASSLVIRQGVNTEAFF. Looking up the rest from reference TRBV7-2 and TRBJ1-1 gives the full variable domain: GAGVSQSPSNKVTEKGKDVELRCDPISGHTALYWYRQSLGQGLEFLIYFQGNSAPDKSGLPSDRFSAERTGGSVSTLTIQRTQQEDSAVYLCASSLVIRQGVNTEAFFGQGTRLTVV.

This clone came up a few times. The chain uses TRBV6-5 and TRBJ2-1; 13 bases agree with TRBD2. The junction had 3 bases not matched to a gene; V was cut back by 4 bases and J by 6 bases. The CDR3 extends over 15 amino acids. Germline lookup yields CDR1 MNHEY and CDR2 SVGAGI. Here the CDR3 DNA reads TGTGCCAGCAGTTTACTAGCGGGGGGGCTCAATGAGCAGTTCTTC. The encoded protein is CASSLLAGGLNEQFF.

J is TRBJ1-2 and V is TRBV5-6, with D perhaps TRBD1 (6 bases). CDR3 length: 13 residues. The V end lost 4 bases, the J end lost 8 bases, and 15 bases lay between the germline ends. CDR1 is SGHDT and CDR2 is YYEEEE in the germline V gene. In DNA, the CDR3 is TGTGCCAGCAGCCTTCGGGGGGCGAAGGGCTACACCTTC. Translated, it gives CASSLRGAKGYTF.

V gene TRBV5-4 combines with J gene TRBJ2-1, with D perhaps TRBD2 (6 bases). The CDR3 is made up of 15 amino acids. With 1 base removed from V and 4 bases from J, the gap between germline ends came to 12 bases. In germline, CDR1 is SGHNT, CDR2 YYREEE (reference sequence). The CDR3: CASSLSSGTYNEQFF. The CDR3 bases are TGTGCCAGCAGCTTGAGTTCAGGGACTTACAATGAGCAGTTCTTC.

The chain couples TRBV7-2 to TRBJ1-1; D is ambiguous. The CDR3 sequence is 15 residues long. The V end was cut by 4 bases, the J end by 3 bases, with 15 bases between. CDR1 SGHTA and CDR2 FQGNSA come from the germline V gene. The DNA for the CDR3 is TGTGCCAGCAGCTCCGATCTGGGGAGGGACACTGAAGCTTTCTTT. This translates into CASSSDLGRDTEAFF.

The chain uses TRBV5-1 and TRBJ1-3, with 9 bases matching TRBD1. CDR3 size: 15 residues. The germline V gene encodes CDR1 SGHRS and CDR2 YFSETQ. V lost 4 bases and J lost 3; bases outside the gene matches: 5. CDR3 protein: CASSPQGASGNTIYF. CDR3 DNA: TGCGCCAGCAGCCCACAGGGGGCGAGTGGAAACACCATATATTTT.

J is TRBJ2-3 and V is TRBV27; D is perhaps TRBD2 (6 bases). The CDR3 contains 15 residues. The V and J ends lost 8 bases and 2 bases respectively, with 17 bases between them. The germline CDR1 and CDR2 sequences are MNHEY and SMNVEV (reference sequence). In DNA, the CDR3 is TGTGCCAGCGGGGAGGCTCCACCGCTCACAGATACGCAGTATTTT. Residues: CASGEAPPLTDTQYF.

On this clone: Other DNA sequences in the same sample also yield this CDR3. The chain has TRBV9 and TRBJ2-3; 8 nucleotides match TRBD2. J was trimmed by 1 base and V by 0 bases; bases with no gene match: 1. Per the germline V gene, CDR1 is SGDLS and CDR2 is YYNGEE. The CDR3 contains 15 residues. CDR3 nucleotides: TGTGCCAGCAGCGTAGGAGCGGGGGGCACAGATACGCAGTATTTT. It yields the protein CASSVGAGGTDTQYF. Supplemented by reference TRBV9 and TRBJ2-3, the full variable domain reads DSGVTQTPKHLITATGQRVTLRCSPRSGDLSVYWYQQSLDQGLQFLIQYYNGEERAKGNILERFSAQQFPDLHSELNLSSLELGDSALYFCASSVGAGGTDTQYFGPGTRLTVL.

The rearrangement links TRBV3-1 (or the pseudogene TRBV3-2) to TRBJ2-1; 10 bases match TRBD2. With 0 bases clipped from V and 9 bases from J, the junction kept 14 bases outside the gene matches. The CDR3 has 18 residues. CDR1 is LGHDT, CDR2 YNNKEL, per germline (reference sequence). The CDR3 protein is CASSQDFSSGGASGEQFF. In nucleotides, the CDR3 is TGTGCCAGCAGCCAAGATTTTTCTAGCGGGGGAGCCTCGGGTGAGCAGTTCTTC.